This TCR beta chain comes out of a study of beta chain features in type 1 diabetes (dated by TCRdb to the late 2010s). With respect to the entire study: Mean age, gender distribution, total cell number and subset yield were not different between patients and healthy donors. Whereas all 28 donors provided naive and central memory subsets, regulatory and stem cell-like memory subsets were isolated from just 8 patients and about 8 healthy donors. In the study, TCRB repertoires of sorted circulating CD4+ T cell subsets from recently diagnosed type 1 diabetes patients were compared with those of matched healthy donors. A total of 100 million to 110 million sorted cells were examined across all samples, and a strong correlation was observed between cell number per subset and RNA yield. The full study reports these points: Because cDNA was sequenced instead of genomic DNA, highly expressing activated cells could be over-represented, though the groups showed no difference in activation or CD3 levels. Naive, central memory and regulatory TCRB repertoires appeared to be more alike among patients than among healthy donors. Shorter templates might have been favored by PCR, but patient and control samples were amplified and corrected together, so both groups would have been affected equally by any skew. Because the HLA sub-analyses included only small numbers of individuals, any influence of HLA type on TCRB rearrangement was left unresolved. Type 1 diabetes patients showed a moderate but significant shortening of TCRB CDR3 length in all four CD4+ subsets. At VDJ recombination sites, type 1 diabetes patients had fewer insertions and more deleted nucleotides, which implies abnormalities in thymic rearrangement.

A word on this clone: Its antigen specificity is not known. No per-base quality is available; no much larger clone lies one base away. At the DNA level, this CDR3 is encoded by other sequences in the same sample as well.

The germline V gene sets CDR1 to SNHLY and CDR2 to FYNNEI. The CDR3, from cysteine to phenylalanine, totals 14 residues. The only DNA kept is the CDR3, 42 bases in frame from the first base. The V end gives up 5 bases and the J end 3 bases, leaving 2 bases in the junction not matched to a gene. From each donor, a single peripheral blood sample of roughly 0.11 L on average was drawn into heparinised tubes. A BD FACSAria II was used to sort naive, central memory, regulatory and stem cell-like memory CD4+ T cells with a panel that included CD45RO, CCR7, CD25, CD127, CD95 and CD27. All sorted populations exceeded 95% purity. PBMCs were isolated immediately by Lymphoprep density gradient centrifugation and stained directly without culture. Samples were stained and sorted in pairs, with one healthy donor and one patient per experiment, so that batch effects were minimized. The entire amount of isolated RNA was reverse transcribed using the High Capacity cDNA Reverse Transcription Kit, so the sequenced TCRB transcripts were expressed ones. Deep immunoSEQ sequencing was applied to naive, central memory and regulatory T cell samples, giving an average of approximately 3.8 million total reads per sample. Sorted cells were lysed in RLT buffer and RNA was extracted with DNase-treated RNeasy Micro or Mini kits, depending on cell number. To prevent cross-contamination, each cell subset was processed individually, whereas patient and healthy donor samples were processed jointly. TCRB sequences were amplified from cDNA with the immunoSEQ multiplex PCR, producing 87-bp fragments spanning the CDR3 region. Sequencing of the amplicons was done on the Illumina HiSeq platform. Under the source paper's analysis protocol: PCR bias was corrected computationally using synthetic template baselines, and reads within Hamming distance 2 were collapsed, with unmergeable singletons discarded. By aligning reads against IMGT, V, D and J genes, CDR3 length, and insertions or deletions at six rearrangement sites were assigned. Within each subset, clonotype counts were normalized to sorted cell number, after which true diversity and Gini coefficients were computed with the tcR R package. The overlap coefficient, calculated on TCRB nucleotide sequences, was used to quantify repertoire sharing. In TCRdb, the immuneACCESS table is reduced to in-frame sequences with V and J assigned. These tables do not hold every clone; where another copy was compared, an unresolved V gene accounts for under half, and the others remain unexplained. V, J and clone size were drawn from that table, and D and trimming were deduced from the DNA. Within this sample are 300,000 to 350,000 clones, with 9.3% of them counted one time only. The top ten constitute roughly 1% of the sample.

Specimen: central memory CD4+ T cells from blood. The chain links TRBV2 with TRBJ1-5; 9 of the junction bases match TRBD1. The TCR comes from a man aged 25 to 40 with type 1 diabetes. The sequence in DNA is TGTGCCAGCAGTCGACAGGGGGTCAATCAGCCCCAGCATTTT. It translates as CASSRQGVNQPQHF.